One TCR beta chain is described in this entry. Its antigen remains unknown. The CDR3 has 14 residues. Trimming shortened V by 0 bases and J by 9 bases, and 12 bases separated the two germline ends. Germline lookup yields CDR1 LGHDT and CDR2 YNNKEL (reference sequence). TCRdb reprocessed the RT-PCR reads with MiXCR, giving one entry per CDR3 protein. This table has around 710,000 distinct CDR3 sequences, approximately 14% appearing once. The sample originates from a study of response to subunit inactivated influenza vaccine. Broader study findings: That few new T cells are recruited by each seasonal influenza vaccination was the authors' suggestion.

This specimen was PBMCs from blood, taken approximately 15 days before vaccination. The rearrangement links TRBV3-1 to TRBJ2-4; D not certain. This receptor was identified in a man between 45 and 60 years old who received an inactivated influenza vaccine. This CDR3 is CASSQDAGRGIQYF. The CDR3 DNA reads TGTGCCAGCAGCCAAGATGCCGGAAGAGGCATTCAGTACTTC.